Shown below are 31 T cell receptor beta chains from a single sample sequenced in a study of CD8 T cells in Susac syndrome. cDNA came from approximately 0.5 to 1 ug RNA primed by random hexamers. TCRdb ran MiXCR on the immunoSEQ multiplex PCR reads and lists one entry per CDR3 protein. The table records around 150,000 distinct CDR3 sequences, 85% to 95% of them present only once. Source material: CD4+ T cells from PBMCs. These receptors originate from a human donor in good health.

Turning to this clonotype: The junction does not match germline at one end; this may be a read error. This chain links TRBV7-4 with TRBJ2-7; D not resolved. The CDR3 totals 12 residues. Per the germline V gene, CDR1 is SGHVT and CDR2 is SQSDAQ. The CDR3 DNA reads TGCATACCTGAGACACGGACCTACGAGCAGTACTTC. It is translated as CIPETRTYEQYF. Supplemented by reference TRBV7-4 and TRBJ2-7, the full variable domain reads GAGVSQSPRYKVAKRGRDVALRCDSISGHVTLYWYRQTLGQGSEVLTYSQSDAQRDKSGRPSGRFSAERPERSVSTLKIQRTEQGDSAVYLCIPETRTYEQYFGPGTRLTVT.

This chain links TRBV29-1 with TRBJ2-5, with 8 bases fitting TRBD1. Germline V gives CDR1 SQVTM, CDR2 ANQGSEA. The J segment lost 5 bases and the V segment lost 6 bases, leaving 26 bases of the junction unmatched. This CDR3 contains 19 residues. The CDR3 spells CSVETSTGGFDGYWETQYF. CDR3 bases: TGCAGCGTCGAAACGAGCACAGGGGGATTCGACGGGTATTGGGAGACCCAGTACTTC.

This chain links TRBV27 with TRBJ2-7, with 9 nucleotides matching TRBD1. V lost 5 bases, J lost 6 bases, and 8 bases stayed unmatched. In germline, CDR1 is MNHEY, CDR2 SMNVEV (reference sequence). The CDR3 has 14 amino acids. CDR3 loop: CASSRTGVLSEQYF. In DNA form, the CDR3 reads TGTGCCAGCAGTCGGACAGGGGTCCTGTCCGAGCAGTACTTC.

The chain links TRBV6-1 to TRBJ2-5; maybe TRBD2 (5 bases). CDR1 is MNHNS and CDR2 is SASEGT in the germline V gene. The CDR3 is made up of 14 amino acids. V lost 3 bases and J lost 0, with 8 bases in between. CDR3: CASSDSGYQETQYF. The DNA of the CDR3 is TGTGCCAGCAGTGACAGCGGTTACCAAGAGACCCAGTACTTC.

The rearrangement joins TRBV5-8 to TRBJ1-3; TRBD1 matches 8 bases. V shed 5 bases, J shed 5 bases, and the junction held 12 bases outside the gene matches. The CDR3 spans 16 residues. Germline V CDR1 and CDR2: SGHTS, YDEGEE. The CDR3 spells CASSRSLTGDRNTIYF. CDR3 coding DNA: TGTGCCAGCAGTCGATCCCTGACAGGGGATAGAAACACCATATATTTT.

The chain is built from TRBV3-1 and TRBJ2-7, with D perhaps matching TRBD1 (6 bases). From germline, CDR1 is LGHDT and CDR2 YNNKEL (reference sequence). V was pared by 3 bases and J by 6 bases, with 9 bases between. This CDR3 contains 12 residues. This CDR3 is CASSHTQGEQYF. The CDR3 DNA is TGTGCCAGCAGCCATACACAGGGCGAGCAGTACTTC.

The chain is built from TRBV25-1 and TRBJ1-1; a possible D gene is TRBD1 (5 bases). Trimming cost V 6 bases and J 3 bases, with 11 bases left between them. CDR3 size: 13 residues. CDR1 is MGHDK and CDR2 is SYGVNS in the germline V gene. CDR3 residues: CASREQADTEAFF. The DNA for the CDR3 is TGTGCCAGCAGGGAACAGGCAGACACTGAAGCTTTCTTT.

The genes are TRBV5-6 and TRBJ2-3, with a possible D match to TRBD2 (5 bases). Germline V gives CDR1 SGHDT, CDR2 YYEEEE. The CDR3 length is 16 residues. Trimming cost V 0 bases and J 0 bases, with 11 bases left between them. CDR3 sequence reads: CASSLGPGSSTDTQYF. The CDR3 DNA is TGTGCCAGCAGCTTGGGACCGGGGTCTAGCACAGATACGCAGTATTTT.

This chain uses TRBV2 with TRBJ1-2, with 7 nucleotides matching TRBD1. Per the germline V gene, CDR1 is SNHLY and CDR2 is FYNNEI. The V gene end was trimmed by 5 bases and the J gene end by 6 bases; junction bases not matched to a gene: 9. CDR3 size: 14 residues. The CDR3 region has the DNA TGTGCCAGCAGTACTGACAGGGCTTGGGATGGCTACACCTTC. Protein sequence: CASSTDRAWDGYTF.

The chain uses TRBV7-2 and TRBJ2-2, with a tentative D call TRBD1 (6 bases). The CDR3 runs 14 residues. Trimming left V 4 bases short and J 0 bases short, with 6 bases between. Germline V gene data show CDR1 as SGHTA and CDR2 as FQGNSA. CDR3 in amino acids: CASSWTANTGELFF. CDR3 coding DNA: TGTGCCAGCAGCTGGACAGCGAACACCGGGGAGCTGTTTTTT.

The chain carries TRBV13 and TRBJ1-2; 7 positions agree with TRBD1. V was pared by 3 bases and J by 4 bases, with 2 bases of the junction left unmatched. The length of the CDR3 is 13 residues. The germline gives CDR1 PRHDT, CDR2 FYEKMQ (reference sequence). The CDR3 is CASSFRGVYGYTF. CDR3 in DNA: TGTGCCAGCAGCTTCAGGGGGGTCTATGGCTACACCTTC.

V and J are TRBV6-5 and TRBJ1-2; D is perhaps TRBD1 (5 bases). Deletions cut 2 bases from V and 3 bases from J, with 7 bases between. The CDR3 consists of 13 residues. The germline V gene has CDR1 MNHEY and CDR2 SVGAGI. CDR3 nucleotide sequence: TGTGCCAGCAGTTACGACAGCCACTATGGCTACACCTTC. Residues: CASSYDSHYGYTF.

The chain combines TRBV4-1 with TRBJ2-5; D possibly uses TRBD1 or TRBD2 (6 bases each). The CDR3 consists of 13 residues. Germline V lookup: CDR1 MGHRA, CDR2 YSYEKL. V lost 5 bases, J lost 4 bases, and 11 bases lay in between. CDR3 amino acids: CASSSPGAETQYF. CDR3 DNA sequence: TGCGCCAGCAGCTCCCCGGGGGCAGAGACCCAGTACTTC.

The rearrangement joins TRBV2 to TRBJ1-4; D unresolved. Germline CDR1 reads SNHLY; CDR2 reads FYNNEI. The V and J ends lost 2 bases and 6 bases respectively, with 10 bases between them. The CDR3 sequence is 14 residues long. This CDR3 reads CASSESGVDEKLFF. CDR3 nucleotide sequence: TGTGCCAGCAGTGAATCCGGGGTGGATGAAAAACTGTTTTTT.

V is TRBV29-1 and J is TRBJ1-1, with no clear D. Germline CDR1 is SQVTM and CDR2 is ANQGSEA. This CDR3 is 11 amino acids long. Here the CDR3 reads CSARENTEAFF. The CDR3 DNA reads as TGCAGTGCTAGGGAGAACACTGAAGCTTTCTTT.

This clonotype was detected once. This chain uses TRBV9 with TRBJ2-1; 10 nucleotides line up with TRBD2. V shed 4 bases, J shed 4 bases, and the junction held 14 bases outside the gene matches. CDR3 length equals 18 residues. CDR1 is SGDLS, CDR2 YYNGEE, per germline. The CDR3 reads CASSPGGRGTSAYNEQFF. DNA of the CDR3: TGTGCCAGCAGCCCCGGGGGAAGAGGGACTAGCGCTTACAATGAGCAGTTCTTC.

This clonotype was observed once. This rearrangement joins TRBV19 to TRBJ2-7; D is uncertain. Germline CDR1 is LNHDA and CDR2 is SQIVND (reference sequence). V lost 4 bases and J 3 bases, leaving 4 bases between the germline ends. This CDR3 has 11 residues. CDR3 DNA: TGTGCCAGTAGTACCGGCTACGAGCAGTACTTC. As protein: CASSTGYEQYF.

The chain has TRBV5-6 and TRBJ2-1; 7 bases map to TRBD2. The CDR3 is 15 residues long. Germline CDR1 SGHDT, CDR2 YYEEEE. J was trimmed by 3 bases and V by 5 bases; bases with no gene match: 8. This CDR3 reads CASRAGPGGYNEQFF. The DNA for the CDR3 is TGTGCCAGCAGGGCGGGGCCGGGGGGCTACAATGAGCAGTTCTTC.

This chain connects TRBV30 to TRBJ1-2; D possibly corresponds to TRBD1 (5 bases). With 4 bases removed from V and 4 bases from J, the gap between germline ends came to 16 bases. CDR1 and CDR2 from the germline V gene are GTSNPN and SVGIG (reference sequence). This CDR3 region has 14 residues. The CDR3 sequence is CAWTLLSGGYGYTF. In DNA form, the CDR3 reads TGTGCCTGGACTCTCTTGTCGGGGGGCTATGGCTACACCTTC.

V gene TRBV2 combines with J gene TRBJ1-2, with 10 bases matching TRBD1. V shed 9 bases, J shed 4 bases, and the junction held 8 bases outside the gene matches. Germline CDR1 reads SNHLY; CDR2 reads FYNNEI. The CDR3 sequence is 14 residues long. The DNA of the CDR3 is TGTGCCAGTAGCCCGGGACAGGGGTCCTATGGCTACACCTTC. Its protein is CASSPGQGSYGYTF.

The chain joins TRBV12-5 to TRBJ1-4, with a possible D match to TRBD1 (5 bases). V lost 3 bases and J 10 bases, leaving 15 bases between the germline ends. CDR3 length equals 14 residues. Germline assignment: CDR1 LGHNT and CDR2 FRNRAP. CDR3 sequence reads: CASGFPGPDGKLFF. CDR3 nucleotides: TGTGCTAGTGGTTTCCCGGGACCGGATGGAAAACTGTTTTTT.

V is TRBV2 and J is TRBJ2-1; D unclear. V was pared by 7 bases and J by 5 bases, with 12 bases between. Germline V CDR1 and CDR2: SNHLY, FYNNEI. The CDR3 runs to 13 residues. This CDR3 reads CASTSQANNEQFF. In nucleotides, the CDR3 is TGTGCCAGCACAAGTCAAGCTAACAATGAGCAGTTCTTC. Full variable domain (missing parts from reference TRBV2 and TRBJ2-1): EPEVTQTPSHQVTQMGQEVILRCVPISNHLYFYWYRQILGQKVEFLVSFYNNEISEKSEIFDDQFSVERPDGSNFTLKIRSTKLEDSAMYFCASTSQANNEQFFGPGTRLTVL.

The chain carries TRBV14 and TRBJ1-4; D remains unclear. The CDR3 covers 13 residues. Germline lookup yields CDR1 SGHDN and CDR2 FVKESK. Trimming took off 1 base at V and 8 bases at J, with 8 bases between the two ends. The CDR3 reads CASSQGPGEKLFF. CDR3 sequence (DNA): TGTGCCAGCAGCCAAGGGCCCGGAGAAAAACTGTTTTTT.

The chain couples TRBV20-1 to TRBJ1-5, with 7 positions matching TRBD1. The CDR3 spans 13 residues. Germline V gene sequence: CDR1 DFQATT, CDR2 SNEGSKA (reference sequence). J lost 4 bases, V lost 5 bases, and 5 bases had no gene match. The DNA for the CDR3 is TGCAGTGCTTCTGACAGGGTGAATCAGCCCCAGCATTTT. It encodes CSASDRVNQPQHF.

The genes are TRBV30 and TRBJ1-1; 7 bases are shared with TRBD1. Germline lookup yields CDR1 GTSNPN and CDR2 SVGIG (reference sequence). V lost 4 bases and J lost 6; bases outside the gene matches: 5. The CDR3 covers 12 residues. CDR3 region: CAWTGTDSEAFF. Written as DNA, the CDR3 is TGTGCCTGGACTGGGACAGATTCTGAAGCTTTCTTT.

The V call is TRBV6-1, the J call TRBJ2-6; 7 bases line up with TRBD1. The CDR3 has 16 residues. Germline V CDR1 and CDR2: MNHNS, SASEGT. The junction had 7 bases not matched to a gene; V was cut back by 6 bases and J by 2 bases. CDR3 sequence: CASSQTGFTGANVLTF. The CDR3 DNA reads as TGTGCCAGCAGCCAGACAGGGTTCACTGGGGCCAACGTCCTGACTTTC.

The chain recombines TRBV12-3 or TRBV12-4 with TRBJ2-7, with unresolved D. V dropped 3 bases and J dropped 0 bases, with 6 bases sitting between them. The CDR3 runs to 13 residues. The CDR3, as DNA: TGTGCCAGCAGTTTCCCACTCTCCTACGAGCAGTACTTC. This encodes CASSFPLSYEQYF.

The rearrangement uses TRBV3-1 and TRBJ1-2; weak D call: TRBD1 (5 bases). The CDR3 has 13 residues. Germline-derived CDR1 and CDR2 are LGHDT and YNNKEL (reference sequence). Trimming pared 4 bases from V and 4 bases from J, leaving 10 bases between. In DNA, the CDR3 is TGTGCCAGCAGCCGGGGGAATGGCTATGGCTACACCTTC. It yields the protein CASSRGNGYGYTF.

The chain joins TRBV14 to TRBJ2-1; D is ambiguous. Trimming left V 3 bases short and J 8 bases short, with 11 bases between. The CDR3 is 13 amino acids. CDR1 is SGHDN and CDR2 is FVKESK in the germline V gene. DNA for the CDR3: TGTGCCAGCAGCCATTCACCCCTAGATGAGCAGTTCTTC. Its translation: CASSHSPLDEQFF. The whole variable domain, filled in from reference TRBV14 and TRBJ2-1, reads EAGVTQFPSHSVIEKGQTVTLRCDPISGHDNLYWYRRVMGKEIKFLLHFVKESKQDESGMPNNRFLAERTGGTYSTLKVQPAELEDSGVYFCASSHSPLDEQFFGPGTRLTVL.

CDR3 residues: CASSQEADFNEKLFF. The CDR3 DNA sequence: TGTGCCAGCAGCCAAGAGGCGGATTTTAATGAAAAACTGTTTTTT. The V and J genes are TRBV3-1 and TRBJ1-4; D is undetermined. This CDR3 contains 15 residues. Germline V gives CDR1 LGHDT, CDR2 YNNKEL (reference sequence). Trimming removed 0 bases at V and 4 bases at J, with 9 bases between.

The count of this clonotype is one. This chain connects TRBV6-6 to TRBJ1-2; D is uncertain. This CDR3 comprises 10 residues. Germline V gene data show CDR1 as MNHNY and CDR2 as SVGAGI (reference sequence). V lost 10 bases, J lost 6 bases, and 9 bases lay in between. In DNA, the CDR3 is TGTGCCACCTACATGGATGGCTACACCTTC. Its translation is CATYMDGYTF.